The 21 T cell receptor beta chains below all came from one sample that was sequenced in a study of CD8+ T cells in alopecia areata. RNA, once extracted, was reverse transcribed into cDNA for use as the sequencing template. Profiling relied on immunoSEQ multiplex PCR, and the TCRdb table lists in-frame clones only, not all of them. The sample comprises fewer than 350,000 clones, about 62% of which are singletons, and 1.8% rests with the top ten. The treatment here: oral pan-JAK inhibitor, 5-10 mg twice daily. Source: CD4+ T cells sorted from blood, taken at week 24, from a patient treated with tofacitinib. All receptors derive from a human donor with alopecia areata.

This clone was seen a handful of times. The chain uses TRBV5-1 and TRBJ2-3, with TRBD2 identical over 10 bases. Trimming removed 2 bases from V and 2 bases from J; junction bases left unmatched: 2. Germline V lookup: CDR1 SGHRS, CDR2 YFSETQ. The CDR3 length is 15 residues. CDR3: CASSFGLADTDTQYF. The CDR3 DNA follows: TGCGCCAGCAGCTTCGGACTAGCGGACACAGATACGCAGTATTTT.

This clone occurred a few times. The chain is built from TRBV6-4 and TRBJ2-6; 7 bases match TRBD2. This CDR3 spans 15 amino acids. The J segment lost 0 bases and the V segment lost 5 bases, leaving 1 base of the junction unmatched. Germline V gene lookup returns CDR1 MRHNA and CDR2 SNTAGT. CDR3 region: CASSWTSSGANVLTF. The CDR3 region has the DNA TGTGCCAGCAGTTGGACTAGCTCTGGGGCCAACGTCCTGACTTTC.

CDR3 region: CASSQEGGTGNLYTEAFF. CDR3 nucleotide sequence: TGCGCCAGCAGCCAAGAAGGGGGGACAGGGAACCTGTACACTGAAGCTTTCTTT. This sequence joins TRBV4-1 and TRBJ1-1, with 9 bases matching TRBD1. The CDR3 has 18 residues. The V and J ends lost 0 bases and 3 bases, in that order; junction bases with no gene match: 11. Germline loops: CDR1 MGHRA, CDR2 YSYEKL.

This sequence joins TRBV29-1 and TRBJ1-1; D remains unclear. The CDR3 has 14 amino acids. Germline CDR1 reads SQVTM; CDR2 reads ANQGSEA. V was pared by 5 bases and J by 3 bases, with 16 bases between. CDR3 nucleotide sequence: TGCAGCGTTCACCTTCGACGGGGTGACACTGAAGCTTTCTTT. Its protein product is CSVHLRRGDTEAFF.

CDR3 loop: CAISRGVRGTEAFF. CDR3 nucleotide sequence: TGTGCCATCAGCCGGGGAGTTAGGGGGACTGAAGCTTTCTTT. This chain joins TRBV10-3 and TRBJ1-1, with a possible D match to TRBD1 (6 bases). The CDR3 extends over 14 amino acids. Between the trimmed V and J ends, which lost 6 bases and 5 bases, there was a span of 16 bases. CDR1 is ENHRY, CDR2 SYGVKD, per germline.

This rearrangement joins TRBV2 to TRBJ2-3, with TRBD1 as a possible D gene (6 bases). V shed 8 bases and J shed 2 bases, with 26 bases lying between them. The CDR3 runs to 18 residues. Germline V CDR1 and CDR2: SNHLY, FYNNEI. The CDR3, as DNA: TGTGCCAGCGATGTCTCTGAGAACAGGGCGATTCACACAGATACGCAGTATTTT. Translating gives CASDVSENRAIHTDTQYF. Complete variable domain (other parts from reference TRBV2 and TRBJ2-3): EPEVTQTPSHQVTQMGQEVILRCVPISNHLYFYWYRQILGQKVEFLVSFYNNEISEKSEIFDDQFSVERPDGSNFTLKIRSTKLEDSAMYFCASDVSENRAIHTDTQYFGPGTRLTVL.

This clone has only a few counts. The chain links TRBV25-1 to TRBJ1-1; D possibly corresponds to TRBD1 (5 bases). V was cut by 1 base and J by 1 base, with 10 bases left in between. Germline V lookup: CDR1 MGHDK, CDR2 SYGVNS. The CDR3 runs 15 residues. CDR3 DNA: TGTGCCAGCAGTGAATTCAAGGGGACGAACACTGAAGCTTTCTTT. Its translation is CASSEFKGTNTEAFF.

The CDR3 here is CATSRGTSGLASYEQYF. The DNA of the CDR3 is TGTGCCACCAGCAGAGGGACCTCCGGACTAGCATCCTACGAGCAGTACTTC. The chain has TRBV15 and TRBJ2-7, with 8 bases lining up with TRBD2. CDR1 and CDR2 from the germline V gene are LNHNV and YYDKDF (reference sequence). The CDR3 has 17 residues. The trim removed 1 base at V and 1 base at J, leaving 9 bases unmatched.

The V call is TRBV19, the J call TRBJ2-4, with 13 bases aligning to TRBD2. Trimming took 5 bases from V and 7 from J; bases not matched to a gene: 5. Germline CDR1 is LNHDA and CDR2 is SQIVND (reference sequence). The CDR3 consists of 15 residues. CDR3 nucleotide sequence: TGTGCCAGTAGTCATCGGACTAGCGGGGGCAACATTCAGTACTTC. This sequence encodes CASSHRTSGGNIQYF.

This clone was counted only a few times. This chain joins TRBV7-6 and TRBJ2-7; tentative D call: TRBD1 (5 bases). The CDR3 consists of 15 residues. V was pared by 5 bases and J by 3 bases, with 17 bases between. The V gene's germline CDR1 is SGHVS and CDR2 FNYEAQ. CDR3 sequence (DNA): TGTGCCAGCAGCCCTACAGTGGGGCAGTACTACGAGCAGTACTTC. Encoded protein: CASSPTVGQYYEQYF.

This clone was picked up a small number of times. The chain recombines TRBV6-5 with TRBJ2-5; no clear D. In germline, CDR1 is MNHEY, CDR2 SVGAGI. CDR3 length: 13 residues. Trimming removed 6 bases from V and 3 bases from J, with 11 bases in between. CDR3 sequence: CASSRTREETQYF. CDR3 bases: TGTGCCAGCAGCCGAACCCGGGAAGAGACCCAGTACTTC.

The sample holds a few counts of this clone. The chain is built from TRBV7-2 and TRBJ1-2; D perhaps matches TRBD1 (5 bases). The CDR3 contains 15 residues. Trimming cost V 0 bases and J 5 bases, with 13 bases left between them. Germline CDR1 and CDR2: SGHTA and FQGNSA. The CDR3 DNA reads as TGTGCCAGCAGCTTAGCTTCGGGGGTTGGGTATGGCTACACCTTC. Its translation: CASSLASGVGYGYTF.

This clone came up a few times. V gene TRBV4-3 combines with J gene TRBJ2-2; D call uncertain. Germline assignment: CDR1 LGHNA and CDR2 YSLEER. Trimming cost V 4 bases and J 3 bases, with 12 bases left between them. The CDR3 consists of 15 residues. This chain's CDR3 is CASSPLGLYTGELFF. In DNA, the CDR3 is TGCGCCAGCAGCCCGTTGGGTCTGTACACCGGGGAGCTGTTTTTT.

This clone was seen a handful of times. The gene calls are TRBV6-5 and TRBJ1-1; 7 positions match TRBD1. The CDR3 has 13 amino acids. V shed 6 bases, J shed 6 bases, and the junction held 7 bases outside the gene matches. CDR1 is MNHEY, CDR2 SVGAGI, per germline. Here the CDR3 reads CASSRDRAAEAFF. The CDR3 DNA follows: TGTGCCAGCAGCCGTGACAGGGCCGCTGAAGCTTTCTTT.

The chain recombines TRBV4-1 with TRBJ2-5; 11 bases map to TRBD2. V was pared by 0 bases and J by 2 bases, with 5 bases of the junction left unmatched. The length of the CDR3 is 17 residues. Germline assignment: CDR1 MGHRA and CDR2 YSYEKL. The chain's CDR3 is CASSQDGLAGGQETQYF. In nucleotides, the CDR3 is TGCGCCAGCAGCCAAGATGGTCTAGCGGGGGGACAAGAGACCCAGTACTTC.

V and J are TRBV23-1 and TRBJ2-5; 7 bases are a match to TRBD2. TRBV23-1 belongs to the ORF category, with a function that is uncertain. This CDR3 is 15 amino acids long. V lost 7 bases to trimming and J lost 5 bases; unmatched junction nucleotides: 13. The CDR3 protein is CASTSLPGGKETQYF. The CDR3 bases are TGCGCCAGCACATCCCTCCCGGGGGGTAAGGAGACCCAGTACTTC.

This clone has just one count. The rearrangement links TRBV7-2 to TRBJ2-5; D perhaps matches TRBD1 (6 bases). Germline assignment: CDR1 SGHTA and CDR2 FQGNSA. V was cut by 2 bases and J by 5 bases, with 12 bases left in between. The CDR3 totals 14 residues. Here the CDR3 DNA reads TGTGCCAGCAGCTTACCGGGACAATGGGAGACCCAGTACTTC. Encoded protein: CASSLPGQWETQYF.

The table lists this clone with a few counts. CDR3 coding DNA: TGTGCCATCGCAACGTTGGGACAGGGGAACGCTGGGGCCAACGTCCTGACTTTC. Protein: CAIATLGQGNAGANVLTF. V gene TRBV10-3 combines with J gene TRBJ2-6; TRBD1 agrees at 10 bases. There are 18 residues in the CDR3. The ends lost 8 bases at V and 2 bases at J; junction bases unmatched: 12. Germline loops: CDR1 ENHRY, CDR2 SYGVKD.

J is TRBJ1-5 and V is TRBV2, with D possibly matching TRBD1 (6 bases). Trimming left V 3 bases short and J 5 bases short, with 11 bases between. The CDR3 contains 14 residues. Germline values: CDR1 SNHLY, CDR2 FYNNEI. As DNA, the CDR3 is TGTGCCAGCAGTGAGGACAGTTTTTATCAGCCCCAGCATTTT. Its translation: CASSEDSFYQPQHF.

This chain joins TRBV7-2 and TRBJ1-6; D is perhaps TRBD1 (5 bases). Trimming left V 3 bases short and J 10 bases short, with 13 bases between. The CDR3 loop spans 14 amino acids. Germline V gene sequence: CDR1 SGHTA, CDR2 FQGNSA. CDR3 DNA: TGTGCCAGCAGCTTGAGGGCTTGGGACTCACCCCTCCACTTT. This sequence encodes CASSLRAWDSPLHF.

The chain joins TRBV7-9 to TRBJ1-1, with 8 bases lining up with TRBD1. Germline CDR1 SEHNR, CDR2 FQNEAQ (reference sequence). V was pared by 5 bases and J by 5 bases, with 4 bases of the junction left unmatched. This CDR3 is built from 13 residues. The CDR3 here is CASSKTGVTEAFF. The CDR3 DNA reads as TGTGCCAGCAGCAAGACAGGGGTTACTGAAGCTTTCTTT. Using reference TRBV7-9 and TRBJ1-1 for the parts outside the CDR3, the full variable domain is DTGVSQNPRHKITKRGQNVTFRCDPISEHNRLYWYRQTLGQGPEFLTYFQNEAQLEKSRLLSDRFSAERPKGSFSTLEIQRTEQGDSAMYLCASSKTGVTEAFFGQGTRLTVV.